What follows are 31 T cell receptor beta chains derived from one specimen sequenced in a study of T cells in Graves' hyperthyroidism and ophthalmopathy. TCR beta CDR3 sequences were amplified from RNA transcripts. An initial round of RT-PCR targeting the TCR CDR3 relied on the HTBI primer set. TCRdb reprocessed the multiplex PCR reads via MiXCR and lists one record per CDR3 protein. The profile shows about 96,000 distinct CDR3 sequences, under 65% of them singletons. The sequenced sample consisted of blood. Source of these receptors: a woman between 40 and 55 years old with Graves' hyperthyroidism.

The rearrangement joins TRBV5-8 to TRBJ2-5, with 8 bases aligning to TRBD2. V lost 4 bases and J lost 2; bases outside the gene matches: 10. The CDR3 sequence is 16 residues long. The germline gives CDR1 SGHTS, CDR2 YDEGEE. Here the CDR3 reads CASSVTSVGTQETQYF. CDR3 nucleotide sequence: TGTGCCAGCAGCGTGACTAGCGTTGGGACGCAAGAGACCCAGTACTTC.

The V call is TRBV5-1, the J call TRBJ1-2, with D hard to call. Per germline, CDR1 SGHRS and CDR2 YFSETQ. There are 13 residues in the CDR3. The V end lost 4 bases, the J end lost 4 bases, and 11 bases lay between the germline ends. The CDR3 nucleotides read TGCGCCAGCAGCCCCCGGCGGCCCTATGGCTACACCTTC. Its translation: CASSPRRPYGYTF.

In the case of this clonotype: Being one base from a much bigger clone, this may be a read error. This is likely a read error, given that the CDR3 carries no conserved phenylalanine or tryptophan at its end. This chain links TRBV7-2 with TRBJ2-5; D is possibly TRBD1 (5 bases). The CDR3 runs to 16 residues. Germline CDR1 SGHTA, CDR2 FQGNSA. V lost 5 bases, J lost 5 bases, and 21 bases lay in between. CDR3 DNA: TGTGCCAGCAGCCCCCGTAGGGGTCCGGCTTTTGAGACCCAGTACTCC. It is translated as CASSPRRGPAFETQYS.

The CDR3 nucleotides are TGTGCCAGCAGTTTACGGACAGGGGCCGAGGAAAAACTGTTTTTT. This sequence encodes CASSLRTGAEEKLFF. This chain joins TRBV28 and TRBJ1-4; 9 nucleotides align to TRBD1. This CDR3 contains 15 residues. Germline V gene sequence: CDR1 MDHEN, CDR2 SYDVKM. The junction had 6 bases not matched to a gene; V was cut back by 2 bases and J by 8 bases. The whole variable domain, remainder taken from reference TRBV28 and TRBJ1-4, is DVKVTQSSRYLVKRTGEKVFLECVQDMDHENMFWYRQDPGLGLRLIYFSYDVKMKEKGDIPEGYSVSREKKERFSLILESASTNQTSMYLCASSLRTGAEEKLFFGSGTQLSVL.

The genes are TRBV7-9 and TRBJ1-6, with 9 positions matching TRBD1. The CDR3 loop spans 14 amino acids. Germline-derived CDR1 and CDR2 are SEHNR and FQNEAQ (reference sequence). V was pared by 4 bases and J by 7 bases, with 2 bases of the junction left unmatched. The CDR3 region has the DNA TGTGCCAGCAGCTGGGGACAGGGAAATTCACCCCTCCACTTT. It codes for CASSWGQGNSPLHF.

J is TRBJ1-2 and V is TRBV10-3; 7 nucleotides align to TRBD1. The CDR3 runs to 11 residues. Per the germline V gene, CDR1 is ENHRY and CDR2 is SYGVKD. The CDR3 here is CAFRTGAGYTF. DNA of the CDR3: TGTGCGTTCCGGACAGGAGCAGGCTACACCTTC.

The V call is TRBV7-2, the J call TRBJ1-2; D is uncertain. This CDR3 comprises 10 residues. Per the germline V gene, CDR1 is SGHTA and CDR2 is FQGNSA. The V end lost 11 bases, the J end lost 0 bases, and 4 bases lay between the germline ends. CDR3 residues: CAGSNYGYTF. Here the CDR3 DNA reads TGTGCCGGCTCTAACTATGGCTACACCTTC. Complete variable domain (other parts from reference TRBV7-2 and TRBJ1-2): GAGVSQSPSNKVTEKGKDVELRCDPISGHTALYWYRQSLGQGLEFLIYFQGNSAPDKSGLPSDRFSAERTGGSVSTLTIQRTQQEDSAVYLCAGSNYGYTFGSGTRLTVV.

This clonotype was detected only a few times. The chain recombines TRBV7-2 with TRBJ2-7; D is possibly TRBD1 or TRBD2 (5 bases each). Between the trimmed V and J ends, which lost 6 bases and 0 bases, there was a span of 15 bases. This CDR3 is built from 15 residues. Germline V lookup: CDR1 SGHTA, CDR2 FQGNSA. The DNA for the CDR3 is TGTGCCAGCAGTTCCCCCGGGGCATTCTCCTACGAGCAGTACTTC. As protein: CASSSPGAFSYEQYF.

Concerning this clonotype: The conserved phenylalanine or tryptophan normally closing the CDR3 is absent here, so this likely arose from a read error. This chain links TRBV20-1 with TRBJ2-6, with D uncertain. The CDR3 covers 15 residues. Germline assignment: CDR1 DFQATT and CDR2 SNEGSKA (reference sequence). V lost 7 bases, J lost 0 bases, and 13 bases lay in between. CDR3 region: CSVGNTLSGANVLTP. For the CDR3, the DNA is TGCAGTGTAGGGAACACCCTCTCTGGGGCCAACGTCCTGACTCCA.

In this sample, this clonotype is medium-sized. The V gene is TRBV7-2, the J gene TRBJ1-1; D not resolved. Germline V lookup: CDR1 SGHTA, CDR2 FQGNSA. V lost 5 bases and J 0 bases, leaving 10 bases between the germline ends. The CDR3 has 14 amino acids. The CDR3 loop is CASSPPWVNTEAFF. The CDR3 bases are TGTGCCAGCAGCCCCCCGTGGGTGAACACTGAAGCTTTCTTT.

This clonotype was observed at least ten times. The chain has TRBV19 and TRBJ2-7, with D unclear. Trimming stripped 5 bases from V and 6 bases from J, with 14 bases between. Germline loops: CDR1 LNHDA, CDR2 SQIVND (reference sequence). This CDR3 has 13 residues. The CDR3 sequence: CASSGRSSAEQYF. The CDR3 DNA follows: TGTGCCAGTAGTGGACGATCCAGCGCCGAGCAGTACTTC. The variable domain in full, with the rest retrieved from reference TRBV19 and TRBJ2-7, is DGGITQSPKYLFRKEGQNVTLSCEQNLNHDAMYWYRQDPGQGLRLIYYSQIVNDFQKGDIAEGYSVSREKKESFPLTVTSAQKNPTAFYLCASSGRSSAEQYFGPGTRLTVT.

The chain employs TRBV6-5 and TRBJ1-2; possibly TRBD1 for D (6 bases). From germline, CDR1 is MNHEY and CDR2 SVGAGI. The CDR3 runs to 13 residues. Trimming took 10 bases from V and 5 from J, leaving 17 bases between them. The CDR3 nucleotides read TGTGCCACCGCCCTGGGGGCGGCTTATGGCTACACCTTC. Translating gives CATALGAAYGYTF.

This sequence joins TRBV7-2 and TRBJ2-7; possible D gene TRBD2, 6 bases. Per the germline V gene, CDR1 is SGHTA and CDR2 is FQGNSA. The V gene lost 6 bases and the J gene lost 4 bases, with 16 bases spanning the gap. There are 14 residues in the CDR3. DNA of the CDR3: TGTGCCAGCAGTCGGGCGGGATTTGGGTACGAGCAGTACTTC. Its translation: CASSRAGFGYEQYF.

V and J are TRBV2 and TRBJ1-2, with unresolved D. There are 13 residues in the CDR3. Germline CDR1 SNHLY, CDR2 FYNNEI. The V and J ends lost 5 bases and 8 bases respectively, with 15 bases between them. CDR3: CASSFNDGGGYTF. In nucleotides, the CDR3 is TGTGCCAGCAGTTTCAATGACGGAGGGGGCTACACCTTC.

Ten or more counts support this clonotype. The gene calls are TRBV5-1 and TRBJ2-7; D is possibly TRBD2 (6 bases). Trimming removed 1 base at V and 6 bases at J, with 20 bases between. CDR1 is SGHRS, CDR2 YFSETQ, per germline. CDR3 length: 16 amino acids. The CDR3, as DNA: TGCGCCAGCAGCTTGTATATCTTGGGAGGAGCAGGCGAGCAGTACTTC. Translating it yields CASSLYILGGAGEQYF.

J is TRBJ1-2 and V is TRBV2, with 8 bases fitting TRBD1. This CDR3 has 14 residues. Trimming removed 1 base from V and 8 bases from J; junction bases left unmatched: 6. CDR1 SNHLY and CDR2 FYNNEI come from the germline V gene. The CDR3 here is CASSEVGQVLGYTF. Written as DNA, the CDR3 is TGTGCCAGCAGTGAAGTGGGACAGGTTCTCGGCTACACCTTC.

This clonotype has a count of ten or more. The CDR3 nucleotides are TGTGCCAGCAGCTTAGGTAGGTTGATGCCTGAAGCTTTCTTT. Amino acid sequence: CASSLGRLMPEAFF. The J gene is TRBJ1-1, the V gene TRBV7-2, with unresolved D. The CDR3 runs to 14 residues. V dropped 1 base and J dropped 6 bases, with 12 bases sitting between them. Germline V CDR1 and CDR2: SGHTA, FQGNSA. The full variable domain, in which reference TRBV7-2 and TRBJ1-1 provide the parts outside the CDR3, is GAGVSQSPSNKVTEKGKDVELRCDPISGHTALYWYRQSLGQGLEFLIYFQGNSAPDKSGLPSDRFSAERTGGSVSTLTIQRTQQEDSAVYLCASSLGRLMPEAFFGQGTRLTVV.

Note on this clonotype: Given a much more abundant clone one base away, this may be a read error. The rearrangement joins TRBV20-1 to TRBJ1-5, with D tentatively TRBD1 (5 bases). The CDR3 totals 13 residues. The V end lost 6 bases, the J end lost 7 bases, and 16 bases lay between the germline ends. Germline assignment: CDR1 DFQATT and CDR2 SNEGSKA (reference sequence). The CDR3 region has the DNA TGCAGTGCCATCGCCAGGGCCCGGCAGCCCCAGCATTTT. Its protein product is CSAIARARQPQHF.

This chain connects TRBV5-1 to TRBJ1-2, with 7 bases lining up with TRBD1. The V gene's germline CDR1 is SGHRS and CDR2 YFSETQ. V gave up 2 bases and J gave up 2 bases; unmatched junction bases: 3. CDR3 length: 14 residues. Here the CDR3 reads CASSFGQANYGYTF. DNA for the CDR3: TGCGCCAGCAGCTTCGGACAGGCCAACTATGGCTACACCTTC.

The V and J genes are TRBV13 and TRBJ1-4, with no clear D. Germline CDR1 reads PRHDT; CDR2 reads FYEKMQ (reference sequence). Trimming removed 5 bases at V and 8 bases at J, with 15 bases between. The CDR3 has 14 residues. This CDR3 reads CASSPDGHGEKLFF. CDR3 sequence (DNA): TGTGCCAGCAGCCCCGACGGGCACGGGGAAAAACTGTTTTTT.

The rearrangement joins TRBV29-1 to TRBJ2-2, with a weak D call TRBD2 (5 bases). From germline, CDR1 is SQVTM and CDR2 ANQGSEA. V was shortened by 5 bases and J by 6 bases, with 13 bases between the two germline ends. The length of the CDR3 is 13 residues. The CDR3 is CSVPGGGPGELFF. CDR3 in DNA: TGCAGCGTTCCAGGAGGTGGGCCCGGGGAGCTGTTTTTT.

There are a few counts of this clonotype. This chain connects TRBV7-2 to TRBJ2-5, with 12 bases lining up with TRBD2. Germline V gene sequence: CDR1 SGHTA, CDR2 FQGNSA. The CDR3 is 16 amino acids. The V segment lost 5 bases and the J segment 5 bases; nucleotides outside the gene matches: 9. Here the CDR3 reads CASSPRLAGVRETQYF. CDR3 sequence (DNA): TGTGCCAGCAGCCCCCGACTAGCGGGAGTCAGGGAGACCCAGTACTTC.

A word on this clonotype: The final CDR3 position lacks the conserved phenylalanine or tryptophan, pointing to a likely read error. It is unclear where the CDR3 begins or ends on the DNA, so no DNA is shown, and the CDR3 is as TCRdb lists it. J is TRBJ1-3 and V is TRBV6-5. Germline CDR1 reads MNHEY; CDR2 reads SVGAGI. The CDR3 has 12 amino acids, counting both end residues. CDR3 amino acids: CASNAGLAGGHT.

This chain connects TRBV20-1 to TRBJ1-5; D remains unclear. CDR3 length equals 13 residues. Deletions cut 8 bases from V and 2 bases from J, with 13 bases between. Germline values: CDR1 DFQATT, CDR2 SNEGSKA (reference sequence). The CDR3: CSSLAGGNQPQHF. The CDR3 DNA reads as TGCAGTTCACTAGCGGGAGGCAATCAGCCCCAGCATTTT.

The sample holds many counts of this clonotype. The V call is TRBV7-2, the J call TRBJ2-5, with 9 bases identical to TRBD2. Per germline, CDR1 SGHTA and CDR2 FQGNSA. The CDR3 loop spans 15 amino acids. V dropped 5 bases and J dropped 5; count of bases not matched to a gene: 9. CDR3 sequence: CASSPLAGVRETQYF. CDR3 nucleotides: TGTGCCAGCAGCCCCTTAGCGGGAGTCAGGGAGACCCAGTACTTC.

The chain employs TRBV7-2 and TRBJ1-2; D not resolved. The CDR3 is 15 residues long. CDR1 is SGHTA and CDR2 is FQGNSA in the germline V gene. Trimming pared 9 bases from V and 4 bases from J, leaving 21 bases between. The CDR3 DNA follows: TGTGCCAGTAGTATCTGGATCGGACGGGGCTATGGCTACACCTTC. It codes for CASSIWIGRGYGYTF. Combining the CDR3 with reference TRBV7-2 and TRBJ1-2 gives the whole variable domain GAGVSQSPSNKVTEKGKDVELRCDPISGHTALYWYRQSLGQGLEFLIYFQGNSAPDKSGLPSDRFSAERTGGSVSTLTIQRTQQEDSAVYLCASSIWIGRGYGYTFGSGTRLTVV.

The chain is built from TRBV29-1 and TRBJ2-5; TRBD2 aligns across 9 bases. The germline gives CDR1 SQVTM, CDR2 ANQGSEA. Trimming at V came to 5 bases and at J to 2 bases, leaving 12 bases not matched to a gene. This CDR3 spans 16 amino acids. This chain's CDR3 is CSVRWLAGTPQETQYF. The CDR3, as DNA: TGCAGCGTTCGTTGGCTAGCGGGAACACCTCAAGAGACCCAGTACTTC.

The chain employs TRBV7-2 and TRBJ2-7; possible D gene TRBD1, 5 bases. The germline gives CDR1 SGHTA, CDR2 FQGNSA. CDR3 length: 15 amino acids. V was trimmed by 4 bases and J by 3 bases, leaving 16 bases between them. CDR3 sequence (DNA): TGTGCCAGCAGCTCTTTTGGAAGGGGTCTCTACGAGCAGTACTTC. Translation: CASSSFGRGLYEQYF.

This clonotype came up many times. This chain uses TRBV5-6 with TRBJ2-5; the match to TRBD1 covers 9 bases. J was trimmed by 6 bases and V by 3 bases; bases with no gene match: 6. CDR3 length equals 14 residues. The germline gives CDR1 SGHDT, CDR2 YYEEEE. The chain's CDR3 is CASSSQGAGKTQYF. Written as DNA, the CDR3 is TGTGCCAGCAGCTCACAGGGGGCTGGGAAGACCCAGTACTTC. Full variable domain (remainder filled in from reference TRBV5-6 and TRBJ2-5): DAGVTQSPTHLIKTRGQQVTLRCSPKSGHDTVSWYQQALGQGPQFIFQYYEEEERQRGNFPDRFSGHQFPNYSSELNVNALLLGDSALYLCASSSQGAGKTQYFGPGTRLLVL.

The table lists this clonotype with many counts. V and J are TRBV9 and TRBJ2-7; 7 positions agree with TRBD1. The CDR3 contains 14 residues. The V gene end was trimmed by 4 bases and the J gene end by 6 bases; junction bases not matched to a gene: 10. The germline CDR1 and CDR2 sequences are SGDLS and YYNGEE. The CDR3 loop is CASSSGRGQTEQYF. The DNA for the CDR3 is TGTGCCAGCAGCTCCGGTAGGGGGCAGACCGAGCAGTACTTC.

Turning to this clonotype: An end of the junction does not agree with germline; a read error may underlie this. CDR3 nucleotides: TGTGCCAGCAGCCTAAATCACGGGGCCGGGGAGATCCAGTACTTC. This sequence encodes CASSLNHGAGEIQYF. J is TRBJ2-5 and V is TRBV5-4; tentatively, D is TRBD1 or TRBD2 (5 bases each). The length of the CDR3 is 15 residues. Per the germline V gene, CDR1 is SGHNT and CDR2 is YYREEE (reference sequence).